Below are 27 T cell receptor beta chains sequenced from a single sample in a study of blood T cell repertoires in COVID-19. Sequenced by immunoSEQ multiplex PCR; TCRdb stores in-frame clones only, minus some. The data show roughly 200,000 clones, 80% seen once. Material: peripheral blood. These receptors were taken from a man in his sixties with acute or convalescent COVID-19.

This chain connects TRBV30 to TRBJ2-1; 9 positions agree with TRBD2. CDR3 length: 13 amino acids. After removal of 2 bases from V and 10 bases from J, the junction contained 6 bases not matched to a gene. The germline V gene has CDR1 GTSNPN and CDR2 SVGIG (reference sequence). CDR3 loop: CAWSTTSGQEQFF. The CDR3 nucleotides read TGTGCCTGGAGTACTACTAGCGGGCAAGAGCAGTTCTTC. The whole variable domain, filled in from reference TRBV30 and TRBJ2-1, reads SQTIHQWPATLVQPVGSPLSLECTVEGTSNPNLYWYRQAAGRGLQLLFYSVGIGQISSEVPQNLSASRPQDRQFILSSKKLLLSDSGFYLCAWSTTSGQEQFFGPGTRLTVL.

This rearrangement joins TRBV11-3 to TRBJ2-1, with 8 positions matching TRBD1. Germline assignment: CDR1 SGHNT and CDR2 YENEEA. The CDR3 length is 17 residues. Trimming removed 5 bases from V and 2 bases from J; junction bases left unmatched: 11. CDR3 sequence: CASSGTGDTSAYNEQFF. CDR3 coding DNA: TGTGCCAGCAGCGGGACAGGCGACACCTCCGCCTACAATGAGCAGTTCTTC.

This rearrangement joins TRBV7-3 to TRBJ2-3; 10 bases fit TRBD2. Germline V lookup: CDR1 SGHTA, CDR2 FQGTGA. The CDR3 totals 17 residues. J lost 2 bases, V lost 4 bases, and 9 bases had no gene match. This CDR3 reads CASSSHYSGGFTDTQYF. CDR3 nucleotide sequence: TGTGCCAGCAGCTCCCATTATAGCGGGGGGTTCACAGATACGCAGTATTTT. The full variable domain, completed using reference TRBV7-3 and TRBJ2-3, is GAGVSQTPSNKVTEKGKYVELRCDPISGHTALYWYRQSLGQGPEFLIYFQGTGAADDSGLPNDRFFAVRPEGSVSTLKIQRTERGDSAVYLCASSSHYSGGFTDTQYFGPGTRLTVL.

As for this clone: This CDR3 fails to terminate in the conserved phenylalanine or tryptophan, so it likely reflects a read error. Because the CDR3's place on the DNA is in doubt, the DNA is left out and the CDR3 is given as listed by TCRdb. This sequence joins TRBV6-1 and TRBJ1-6. The CDR3 totals 14 residues, both ends included. The V gene's germline CDR1 is MNHNS and CDR2 SASEGT. CDR3 amino acids: CASSEALTGRGPNV.

This sequence joins TRBV6-5 and TRBJ1-2; unclear D gene. Germline loops: CDR1 MNHEY, CDR2 SVGAGI. Trimming removed 2 bases from V and 8 bases from J, with 15 bases in between. This CDR3 comprises 14 residues. The CDR3 DNA follows: TGTGCCAGCAGTTACGGAGGGAGAGGTTGGGGCTACACCTTC. It translates to CASSYGGRGWGYTF.

This clone was observed a single time. The chain combines TRBV24-1 with TRBJ2-1; TRBD1 aligns across 7 bases. Losses at the gene ends were 1 base for V and 6 bases for J; bases not matched to a gene: 5. Germline assignment: CDR1 KGHDR and CDR2 SFDVKD. CDR3 length: 15 amino acids. The CDR3 protein is CATSDFREGANEQFF. In DNA form, the CDR3 reads TGTGCCACCAGTGATTTCCGAGAGGGGGCCAATGAGCAGTTCTTC.

The chain links TRBV7-2 to TRBJ1-4; unclear D gene. CDR3 length: 13 residues. Looked up from germline, CDR1 is SGHTA and CDR2 is FQGNSA. V gave up 3 bases and J gave up 8 bases, with 10 bases separating them. The CDR3, as DNA: TGTGCCAGCAGCTTCGCTAGTGCAGAAAAACTGTTTTTT. As protein: CASSFASAEKLFF.

The rearrangement joins TRBV3-1 (or the pseudogene TRBV3-2) to TRBJ2-7; 8 bases align to TRBD1. The germline V gene has CDR1 LGHDT and CDR2 YNNKEL (reference sequence). V gave up 5 bases and J gave up 6 bases; unmatched junction bases: 6. This CDR3 region has 13 residues. The CDR3: CASSNRGSGEQYF. CDR3 nucleotides: TGTGCCAGCAGCAACAGGGGGTCCGGCGAGCAGTACTTC.

The gene calls are TRBV4-1 and TRBJ2-7; TRBD1 is a possible D gene (6 bases). The germline V and J ends were trimmed by 6 bases and 0 bases, with 9 bases remaining between them. Germline V gene lookup returns CDR1 MGHRA and CDR2 YSYEKL. This CDR3 spans 13 amino acids. The CDR3 DNA sequence: TGCGCCAGCAGAGGGACATTCTCCTACGAGCAGTACTTC. It encodes CASRGTFSYEQYF.

The chain links TRBV19 to TRBJ1-5; D is possibly TRBD1 (6 bases). Germline V gives CDR1 LNHDA, CDR2 SQIVND (reference sequence). V shed 6 bases and J shed 4 bases, with 13 bases lying between them. This CDR3 region has 14 residues. The CDR3 here is CASSRTALNQPQHF. The CDR3 DNA sequence: TGTGCCAGTAGCAGGACAGCGCTTAATCAGCCCCAGCATTTT.

V usage is TRBV25-1 and J usage is TRBJ1-2; TRBD1 matches at 10 bases. The germline V gene has CDR1 MGHDK and CDR2 SYGVNS. This CDR3 is built from 13 residues. The J segment lost 7 bases and the V segment lost 6 bases, leaving 5 bases of the junction unmatched. DNA for the CDR3: TGTGCCAGCAGGACAGGGGGCAATGGTGGCTACACCTTC. It translates to CASRTGGNGGYTF.

The chain links TRBV21-1 to TRBJ2-7; the table's D gene call, TRBD1, was not cross checked with the DNA. TRBV21-1 is described as a pseudogene. This CDR3 contains 14 residues. The CDR3 is CASSSRTVCYEQYF. In DNA form, the CDR3 reads TGTGCCAGCAGCTCTCGGACAGTTTGCTACGAGCAGTACTTC.

Here the CDR3 reads CATSDTLLSDTQYF. The CDR3 DNA reads TGTGCCACCAGTGATACCCTGCTATCAGATACGCAGTATTTT. The chain is built from TRBV24-1 and TRBJ2-3; D is unclear. The CDR3 is 14 residues long. Germline V lookup: CDR1 KGHDR, CDR2 SFDVKD. V gave up 3 bases and J gave up 4 bases, with 10 bases separating them.

This sequence joins TRBV6-6 and TRBJ1-1, with 7 bases identical to TRBD1. CDR1 and CDR2 from the germline V gene are MNHNY and SVGAGI (reference sequence). This CDR3 spans 16 amino acids. V lost 8 bases to trimming and J lost 4 bases; unmatched junction nucleotides: 16. DNA of the CDR3: TGTGCCAGCGTAAAGGGGTCCAGGGGGTCTTTCACTGAAGCTTTCTTT. It specifies CASVKGSRGSFTEAFF.

The J gene is TRBJ1-5, the V gene TRBV19; 10 bases fit TRBD1. V was clipped by 8 bases and J by 0 bases; unmatched bases: 7. The length of the CDR3 is 16 residues. The germline V gene has CDR1 LNHDA and CDR2 SQIVND (reference sequence). Here the CDR3 reads CASSGTGVISNQPQHF. DNA of the CDR3: TGTGCCAGTTCCGGGACAGGGGTGATTAGCAATCAGCCCCAGCATTTT.

V and J are TRBV5-6 and TRBJ2-1; a possible D gene is TRBD2 (5 bases). This CDR3 spans 16 amino acids. Germline V lookup: CDR1 SGHDT, CDR2 YYEEEE. V was clipped by 1 base and J by 0 bases, with 11 bases between them. The CDR3 reads CASSLPSWSSYNEQFF. In nucleotides, the CDR3 is TGTGCCAGCAGCTTGCCTAGCTGGAGCTCCTACAATGAGCAGTTCTTC. Using reference TRBV5-6 and TRBJ2-1 for the parts outside the CDR3, the full variable domain is DAGVTQSPTHLIKTRGQQVTLRCSPKSGHDTVSWYQQALGQGPQFIFQYYEEEERQRGNFPDRFSGHQFPNYSSELNVNALLLGDSALYLCASSLPSWSSYNEQFFGPGTRLTVL.

The CDR3 region has the DNA TGTGCCAGCAGCTACCAGGGACAGAGAAACACTGAAGCTTTCTTT. Amino acid sequence: CASSYQGQRNTEAFF. The chain carries TRBV5-4 and TRBJ1-1; 7 bases map to TRBD1. CDR3 size: 15 residues. Germline CDR1 and CDR2: SGHNT and YYREEE (reference sequence). The J segment lost 2 bases and the V segment lost 3 bases, leaving 7 bases of the junction unmatched.

V and J are TRBV24-1 and TRBJ2-7; D not certain. There are 13 residues in the CDR3. Germline V gene data show CDR1 as KGHDR and CDR2 as SFDVKD. The ends were cut back, 2 bases at V and 6 bases at J, with 10 bases in the middle. DNA of the CDR3: TGTGCCACCAGTGATTCGCGAACAGCCGAGCAGTACTTC. It encodes CATSDSRTAEQYF.

The chain links TRBV6-2 or TRBV6-3 to TRBJ1-2, with D hard to call. V was shortened by 4 bases and J by 5 bases, with 14 bases between the two germline ends. The CDR3 covers 14 residues. The V gene's germline CDR1 is MNHEY and CDR2 SVGEGT. The CDR3 is CASSFAQGRYGYTF. The CDR3 DNA is TGTGCCAGCAGTTTCGCCCAAGGGAGATATGGCTACACCTTC.

The chain employs TRBV30 and TRBJ1-2; no clear D. The CDR3 is made up of 17 amino acids. Germline assignment: CDR1 GTSNPN and CDR2 SVGIG (reference sequence). V lost 0 bases, J lost 6 bases, and 23 bases lay in between. This CDR3 reads CAWSVQPPNPLWDGYTF. CDR3 coding DNA: TGTGCCTGGAGTGTACAGCCACCCAACCCGTTGTGGGATGGCTACACCTTC.

The chain recombines TRBV29-1 with TRBJ1-4, with D hard to call. Trimming pared 1 base from V and 8 bases from J, leaving 11 bases between. Germline values: CDR1 SQVTM, CDR2 ANQGSEA. The CDR3 covers 13 residues. The CDR3 DNA is TGCAGCGTTGAAGTGAGGGATCGCGAAAAACTGTTTTTT. It yields the protein CSVEVRDREKLFF.

The chain uses TRBV12-3 or TRBV12-4 and TRBJ1-1; possibly TRBD1 for D (5 bases). Between the trimmed V and J ends, which lost 6 bases and 5 bases, there was a span of 13 bases. The CDR3 consists of 13 residues. CDR3 region: CASSPGEGTEAFF. The CDR3 bases are TGTGCCAGCAGCCCGGGGGAGGGGACTGAAGCTTTCTTT.

The chain has TRBV6-5 and TRBJ1-1, with a weak D call TRBD1 (5 bases). The CDR3 sequence is 12 residues long. Germline V gives CDR1 MNHEY, CDR2 SVGAGI. Trimming left V 6 bases short and J 5 bases short, with 10 bases between. The CDR3 protein is CASSSQGTEAFF. The CDR3 coding sequence is TGTGCCAGCAGCTCCCAGGGTACTGAAGCTTTCTTT.

This clone was observed a handful of times. The chain is built from TRBV28 and TRBJ2-2; TRBD1 agrees at 7 bases. Germline values: CDR1 MDHEN, CDR2 SYDVKM. V shed 1 base and J 8 bases; nucleotides not matched to a gene: 4. This CDR3 has 14 residues. The CDR3 DNA reads as TGTGCCAGCAGTTTATCAGGGGGTAGTGGGGAGCTGTTTTTT. Protein: CASSLSGGSGELFF.

The rearrangement uses TRBV3-1 (or the pseudogene TRBV3-2) and TRBJ1-3, with 7 bases identical to TRBD1. Germline V gene data show CDR1 as LGHDT and CDR2 as YNNKEL (reference sequence). Trimming at V came to 4 bases and at J to 2 bases, leaving 8 bases not matched to a gene. This CDR3 contains 16 residues. The CDR3 region has the DNA TGTGCCAGCAGCCCCTTCGACAGGGTAACTGGAAACACCATATATTTT. Its protein product is CASSPFDRVTGNTIYF.

This clone was observed a few times. The chain uses TRBV24-1 and TRBJ2-1; TRBD2 is a possible D gene (5 bases). CDR3 length: 13 residues. CDR1 is KGHDR and CDR2 is SFDVKD in the germline V gene. V shed 4 bases and J shed 10 bases, with 13 bases lying between them. For the CDR3, the DNA is TGTGCCACCAGTGACGCCGGGGTCAGGGAGCAGTTCTTC. It encodes CATSDAGVREQFF.

This chain connects TRBV3-1 (or the pseudogene TRBV3-2) to TRBJ2-5; D is perhaps TRBD1 (5 bases). The CDR3 is 14 amino acids. Germline V gene lookup returns CDR1 LGHDT and CDR2 YNNKEL (reference sequence). The V end lost 0 bases, the J end lost 2 bases, and 7 bases lay between the germline ends. The CDR3 DNA reads as TGTGCCAGCAGCCAAGAACAGGATCAAGAGACCCAGTACTTC. It specifies CASSQEQDQETQYF.